These 20 T cell receptor beta chains originate from one sample sequenced in a study of blood T cell repertoires in COVID-19. Repertoires were generated with immunoSEQ multiplex PCR, while TCRdb's copy carries only in-frame clones and drops some. Seen here are some 240,000 clones, approximately 83% observed once, and the top ten hold around 3.7%. Sample: PBMCs or T cells enriched from blood (not recorded which). These receptors were obtained from a man in his forties or fifties who had recovered from COVID-19.

The chain is built from TRBV21-1 and TRBJ2-2; TRBD2 was called by the table and not checked on the DNA. TRBV21-1 is a recognized pseudogene. The CDR3 contains 15 residues. The DNA of the CDR3 is TGTGCCAGCATCCGGAGGGTTTTCGTTACCGGGGAGCTGTTTTTT. Its translation: CASIRRVFVTGELFF.

This chain links TRBV21-1 with TRBJ1-5; the D call in the table, TRBD1, was not verified against the DNA. TRBV21-1 is assigned pseudogene status. The length of the CDR3 is 14 residues. The CDR3 DNA sequence: TGTGCCAGCTTTTGGGGGCTTCCCGACCCTAGGCAGCATTTT. It codes for CASFWGLPDPRQHF.

This chain connects TRBV5-4 to TRBJ2-2; 10 bases fit TRBD2. Trimming removed 1 base from V and 5 bases from J; junction bases left unmatched: 2. The CDR3 runs to 15 residues. Germline V gene sequence: CDR1 SGHNT, CDR2 YYREEE (reference sequence). Written as DNA, the CDR3 is TGTGCCAGCAGCTTGCAACTAGCGGGGACCGGGGAGCTGTTTTTT. Protein: CASSLQLAGTGELFF.

The CDR3 loop is CASSYGGGPAGELFF. CDR3 nucleotide sequence: TGTGCCAGCAGTTACGGGGGAGGGCCGGCCGGGGAGCTGTTTTTT. The chain is built from TRBV6-2 or TRBV6-3 and TRBJ2-2; TRBD2 aligns across 7 bases. With V trimmed by 2 bases and J by 6 bases, 6 bases remained unmatched. In germline, CDR1 is MNHEY, CDR2 SVGEGT. The CDR3 runs to 15 residues.

This clone is a singleton in its sample. V is TRBV6-5 and J is TRBJ2-2; 12 nucleotides line up with TRBD2. Germline V gene sequence: CDR1 MNHEY, CDR2 SVGAGI. V dropped 2 bases and J dropped 8; count of bases not matched to a gene: 6. This CDR3 spans 16 amino acids. CDR3 coding DNA: TGTGCCAGCAGTTACCCTCCGACTAGCGGGAGAGGGGAGCTGTTTTTT. It translates to CASSYPPTSGRGELFF.

The chain recombines TRBV7-3 with TRBJ2-1; 7 bases match TRBD2. The CDR3 extends over 15 amino acids. Germline-derived CDR1 and CDR2 are SGHTA and FQGTGA. The ends lost 2 bases at V and 4 bases at J; junction bases unmatched: 5. Here the CDR3 reads CASSLGLAVYNEQFF. The CDR3 DNA sequence: TGTGCCAGCAGCTTAGGCCTAGCGGTTTACAATGAGCAGTTCTTC. Supplemented by reference TRBV7-3 and TRBJ2-1, the full variable domain reads GAGVSQTPSNKVTEKGKYVELRCDPISGHTALYWYRQSLGQGPEFLIYFQGTGAADDSGLPNDRFFAVRPEGSVSTLKIQRTERGDSAVYLCASSLGLAVYNEQFFGPGTRLTVL.

The rearrangement uses TRBV27 and TRBJ2-1, with 10 bases matching TRBD1. The junction had 5 bases not matched to a gene; V was cut back by 2 bases and J by 7 bases. The CDR3 is 15 residues long. The germline V gene has CDR1 MNHEY and CDR2 SMNVEV (reference sequence). CDR3 bases: TGTGCCAGCAGTTTAGACAGGGGGCGTGAAAATGAGCAGTTCTTC. It specifies CASSLDRGRENEQFF.

This rearrangement joins TRBV11-3 to TRBJ2-2, with 9 bases that match TRBD1. The CDR3 contains 15 residues. Trimming cost V 4 bases and J 3 bases; bases outside gene matches: 3. CDR1 and CDR2 from the germline V gene are SGHNT and YENEEA. CDR3 nucleotides: TGTGCCAGCAGCTCAACAGGGGGCTACACCGGGGAGCTGTTTTTT. The encoded protein is CASSSTGGYTGELFF.

CDR3 sequence: CSASLRTQGYEQYF. CDR3 nucleotide sequence: TGCAGTGCTAGTCTCCGAACACAGGGCTACGAGCAGTACTTC. The chain carries TRBV20-1 and TRBJ2-7; the D gene is possibly TRBD1 (6 bases). Germline lookup yields CDR1 DFQATT and CDR2 SNEGSKA (reference sequence). Between the trimmed V and J ends, which lost 3 bases and 3 bases, there was a span of 15 bases. The CDR3 sequence is 14 residues long.

V and J are TRBV3-1 (or the pseudogene TRBV3-2) and TRBJ1-4, with 9 bases aligning to TRBD1. The length of the CDR3 is 15 residues. The trim removed 3 bases at V and 8 bases at J, leaving 7 bases unmatched. Germline loops: CDR1 LGHDT, CDR2 YNNKEL (reference sequence). CDR3 DNA sequence: TGTGCCAGCAGCCACCCGACAGGGGGAGGCGAAAAACTGTTTTTT. Its translation is CASSHPTGGGEKLFF.

The chain links TRBV12-3 or TRBV12-4 to TRBJ1-5; TRBD1 aligns across 7 bases. The CDR3 length is 12 residues. V lost 5 bases to trimming and J lost 14 bases; unmatched junction nucleotides: 9. CDR3 loop: CASSGTDSVEHF. CDR3 DNA: TGTGCCAGCAGTGGGACAGATAGCGTGGAGCATTTT.

V gene TRBV18 combines with J gene TRBJ2-7, with 10 bases identical to TRBD2. This CDR3 has 15 amino acids. The V gene end was trimmed by 1 base and the J gene end by 3 bases; junction bases not matched to a gene: 3. The germline V gene has CDR1 KGHSH and CDR2 LQKENI. The CDR3, as DNA: TGTGCCAGCTCACCACTAAGCGGGGGGGTCTACGAGCAGTACTTC. It codes for CASSPLSGGVYEQYF.

Only a few counts were recorded for this clone. The chain joins TRBV7-3 to TRBJ2-7; D might be TRBD2 (5 bases). CDR1 SGHTA and CDR2 FQGTGA come from the germline V gene. The CDR3 extends over 17 amino acids. V was pared by 5 bases and J by 3 bases, with 23 bases between. The CDR3 DNA reads as TGTGCCAGCAGCCCACACGGGCCAACAGTGGGAGTCTACGAGCAGTACTTC. It specifies CASSPHGPTVGVYEQYF.

This rearrangement joins TRBV5-5 to TRBJ2-6, with a tentative D call TRBD2 (6 bases). V lost 5 bases and J 0 bases, leaving 12 bases between the germline ends. Germline V gene sequence: CDR1 SGHKS, CDR2 YYEKEE (reference sequence). CDR3 length: 16 amino acids. The CDR3 sequence is CASRRDLASGANVLTF. CDR3 nucleotide sequence: TGTGCCAGCAGGAGGGACTTGGCCTCTGGGGCCAACGTCCTGACTTTC. Drawing the rest from reference TRBV5-5 and TRBJ2-6, the complete variable domain is DAGVTQSPTHLIKTRGQQVTLRCSPISGHKSVSWYQQVLGQGPQFIFQYYEKEERGRGNFPDRFSARQFPNYSSELNVNALLLGDSALYLCASRRDLASGANVLTFGAGSRLTVL.

Only one count was recorded for this clone. The rearrangement links TRBV5-1 to TRBJ1-2; 8 positions agree with TRBD1. Germline-derived CDR1 and CDR2 are SGHRS and YFSETQ. CDR3 size: 16 residues. V was pared by 5 bases and J by 4 bases, with 13 bases of the junction left unmatched. The CDR3, as DNA: TGCGCCAGCAGTGGGCAGGGGGCATCCAAGGGCTATGGCTACACCTTC. Its protein is CASSGQGASKGYGYTF.

V usage is TRBV19 and J usage is TRBJ1-5; D gene uncertain. Trimming shortened V by 4 bases and J by 2 bases, and 9 bases separated the two germline ends. In germline, CDR1 is LNHDA, CDR2 SQIVND (reference sequence). The CDR3 sequence is 14 residues long. CDR3 loop: CASSKLSGNQPQHF. CDR3 DNA sequence: TGTGCCAGTAGTAAACTCTCGGGCAATCAGCCCCAGCATTTT.

CDR3 residues: CASSAKQGGVPEAFF. The CDR3 DNA sequence: TGCGCCAGCAGCGCGAAACAGGGAGGGGTACCTGAAGCTTTCTTT. The chain combines TRBV5-1 with TRBJ1-1; perhaps TRBD1 as D (6 bases). CDR1 SGHRS and CDR2 YFSETQ come from the germline V gene. The V end was cut by 4 bases, the J end by 6 bases, with 19 bases between. CDR3 length: 15 amino acids.

The rearrangement links TRBV28 to TRBJ2-3, with 10 bases aligning to TRBD2. Trimming cost V 2 bases and J 1 base; bases outside gene matches: 3. In germline, CDR1 is MDHEN, CDR2 SYDVKM. The CDR3 extends over 16 amino acids. As DNA, the CDR3 is TGTGCCAGCAGTTTACAGGGGACTAGCGGCACAGATACGCAGTATTTT. As protein: CASSLQGTSGTDTQYF.

This clone was detected only once. This rearrangement joins TRBV5-4 to TRBJ2-2; no clear D gene. Per the germline V gene, CDR1 is SGHNT and CDR2 is YYREEE (reference sequence). CDR3 length: 15 amino acids. Trimming took off 4 bases at V and 3 bases at J, with 13 bases between the two ends. CDR3 loop: CASSPINGDTGELFF. CDR3 in DNA: TGTGCCAGCAGCCCCATCAACGGAGACACCGGGGAGCTGTTTTTT.

V usage is TRBV5-8 and J usage is TRBJ2-7; D is possibly TRBD1 (6 bases). Trimming took off 3 bases at V and 0 bases at J, with 19 bases between the two ends. The germline CDR1 and CDR2 sequences are SGHTS and YDEGEE. The CDR3 covers 17 residues. The CDR3 sequence: CASSWGAATGFSYEQYF. In nucleotides, the CDR3 is TGTGCCAGCAGCTGGGGCGCCGCCACAGGGTTCTCCTACGAGCAGTACTTC.